This T cell receptor (beta chain) derives from a study of shared clonotypes between healthy human individuals. The naive CD8 population came from CD45RO-negative cells selected for CCR7, without terminally differentiated effector memory CD45RA+ cells. HIV-negative, healthy adults without recent acute infections or vaccinations were the donors. Study-level findings and limits: Rarefaction showed that sequencing of sorted subsets was incomplete (despite large depth).

The data were produced by immunoSEQ multiplex PCR, yet TCRdb's version contains in-frame clones alone and is incomplete. Here the sample spans around 600,000 clones, roughly 95% being singletons. CDR1 is MNHNS and CDR2 is SASEGT in the germline V gene. Trimming took off 4 bases at V and 1 base at J, with 22 bases between the two ends. There are 18 residues in the CDR3. Concerning this clone: Its antigen is undetermined.

The sequenced sample was naive CD8+ T cells sorted from blood. This chain uses TRBV6-1 with TRBJ1-1, with unresolved D. The clonotype originates from a woman in her 30s in good health. CDR3 sequence reads: CASSVSWALWAQNTEAFF. As DNA, the CDR3 is TGTGCCAGCAGTGTTTCATGGGCCCTTTGGGCCCAGAACACTGAAGCTTTCTTT.